Below are 2 T cell receptor beta chains sequenced from a single sample in a study of blood T cell repertoires in COVID-19. The method was immunoSEQ multiplex PCR; TCRdb's version includes in-frame clones alone and lacks a portion of them. In the table there are about 170,000 clones, approximately 86% of which are singletons. The sequencing sample was made of peripheral blood. The receptors were sampled from a woman of 80 years or more with COVID-19, enrolled during active disease.

The sample holds one count of this clone. The chain uses TRBV6-5 and TRBJ1-3; tentatively, D is TRBD1 (5 bases). V was shortened by 3 bases and J by 0 bases, with 12 bases between the two germline ends. Germline V gives CDR1 MNHEY, CDR2 SVGAGI. The CDR3 spans 16 residues. CDR3: CASSYRAGASGNTIYF. DNA of the CDR3: TGTGCCAGCAGTTATCGTGCTGGGGCCTCTGGAAACACCATATATTTT.

This sequence joins TRBV10-3 and TRBJ1-2; the D gene is possibly TRBD1 (6 bases). CDR3 length: 15 residues. V lost 1 base and J lost 2, with 11 bases in between. CDR1 and CDR2 (germline): ENHRY, SYGVKD. DNA for the CDR3: TGTGCCATCAGTGAGTTAGGACAGAACAACTATGGCTACACCTTC. This translates into CAISELGQNNYGYTF.